This T cell receptor beta chain stems from a study of blood T cell repertoires in COVID-19. About the study: Acute and convalescent COVID-19 specimens originated in the United States, Italy and Spain.

Membership in each cohort depended on participant-reported clinical history. The method was immunoSEQ multiplex PCR; TCRdb's version includes in-frame clones alone and lacks a portion of them. This table has about 250,000 clones, 83% appearing once. Germline V CDR1 and CDR2: KGHSH, LQKENI. The germline V and J ends were trimmed by 5 bases and 2 bases, with 10 bases remaining between them. The CDR3 contains 14 residues. The rearrangement uses TRBV18 and TRBJ1-3; D perhaps matches TRBD1 (5 bases). Sequenced sample: PBMCs or T cells enriched from blood (not recorded which). The receptor was isolated from a woman in her thirties or forties who had been exposed to COVID-19. DNA of the CDR3: TGTGCCAGCTCATCGACAGCTACTGGAAACACCATATATTTT. This codes for CASSSTATGNTIYF.